Described below is a single TCR beta chain sequence and its context. Its specificity is unknown. A much bigger clone sits one base away, suggesting this may be a read error. Since no conserved phenylalanine or tryptophan closes the CDR3, a read error is the likely cause. The source of the sample is a study of breast tumors, draining lymph nodes, adjacent tissues. A single record per CDR3 protein comes from TCRdb applying MiXCR to the multiplex PCR reads. The sample holds 200,000 or so distinct CDR3 sequences, roughly 31% seen once. Samples came from axillary lymph nodes draining the breast cancer. V dropped 1 base and J dropped 5 bases, with 11 bases sitting between them. The CDR3 extends over 13 amino acids. CDR1 is GTSNPN and CDR2 is SVGIG in the germline V gene (reference sequence). Study observations and caveats: Findings are consistent with lymph node origin and intratumoral expansion of most tumor T cells. That most tumor T cells come from lymph nodes remained unproven. Tumor and nontumor repertoires were significantly more similar in luminal-like than in basal-like breast cancer. Tumor repertoires ranked between lymph nodes and nontumor tissue in diversity, with V and J gene preferences.

This TCR came from a female donor with breast cancer. Some clones in this sample may be carry-over from other donors' samples. The chain recombines TRBV30 with TRBJ2-5, with D perhaps TRBD2 (5 bases). Sequenced sample: axillary lymph node tissue. CDR3 bases: TGTGCCTGGAGTGCGGGGTTAGGGGAGACCCAGTACTCC. Translating gives CAWSAGLGETQYS.